Presented here are 14 T cell receptor beta chains from one specimen sequenced in a study of OX40 agonist ivuxolimab in advanced cancers. The repertoire was sequenced with immunoSEQ multiplex PCR; TCRdb's copy has only in-frame clones and lacks some. In the table there are tens of thousands of clones, approximately 83% of which are singletons. The sample in question was CD4+ or CD8+ T cells sorted from blood, obtained in a trial of the OX40 agonist ivuxolimab. These receptors were obtained from an adult with an advanced solid tumor such as melanoma, head and neck, liver or kidney cancer.

V usage is TRBV30 and J usage is TRBJ2-1; possible D gene TRBD2, 6 bases. The CDR3 extends over 14 amino acids. V lost 0 bases to trimming and J lost 8 bases, with 14 bases between them. Germline values: CDR1 GTSNPN, CDR2 SVGIG (reference sequence). Written as DNA, the CDR3 is TGTGCCTGGAGTGTAGGAGGGAGTATCGATGAGCAGTTCTTC. Its protein is CAWSVGGSIDEQFF.

The chain joins TRBV18 to TRBJ2-7, with 7 bases aligning to TRBD1. The germline gives CDR1 KGHSH, CDR2 LQKENI. The J segment lost 6 bases and the V segment lost 2 bases, leaving 10 bases of the junction unmatched. This CDR3 is built from 15 residues. CDR3 loop: CASSPASGQDLEQYF. The CDR3 bases are TGTGCCAGCTCACCAGCTTCTGGACAGGATCTCGAGCAGTACTTC.

This chain joins TRBV5-4 and TRBJ2-1; tentative D call: TRBD1 (5 bases). Germline CDR1 reads SGHNT; CDR2 reads YYREEE (reference sequence). Trimming left V 0 bases short and J 8 bases short, with 9 bases between. CDR3 size: 13 residues. This CDR3 is CASSLDRRDEQFF. DNA of the CDR3: TGTGCCAGCAGCTTGGACCGCAGGGATGAGCAGTTCTTC.

The V gene is TRBV6-5, the J gene TRBJ1-2, with D tentatively TRBD1 (5 bases). CDR1 MNHEY and CDR2 SVGAGI come from the germline V gene. V was pared by 5 bases and J by 4 bases, with 14 bases between. The CDR3 length is 14 residues. The DNA for the CDR3 is TGTGCCAGCAGTGCGGCAGGGTCGATCTATGGCTACACCTTC. Amino acids: CASSAAGSIYGYTF.

This chain uses TRBV9 with TRBJ2-2; D gene uncertain. Germline-derived CDR1 and CDR2 are SGDLS and YYNGEE. The CDR3 is 13 residues long. The V and J ends lost 0 bases and 7 bases respectively, with 7 bases between them. The CDR3 coding sequence is TGTGCCAGCAGCGTAGAATATCTCGGGGAGCTGTTTTTT. Its translation is CASSVEYLGELFF.

This chain uses TRBV7-9 with TRBJ1-3; a weak D match, TRBD1 (6 bases). This CDR3 is built from 16 residues. V lost 6 bases and J lost 1, with 16 bases in between. Germline CDR1 and CDR2: SEHNR and FQNEAQ (reference sequence). The chain's CDR3 is CASRPKDRLSGNTIYF. Here the CDR3 DNA reads TGTGCCAGCAGACCAAAGGACAGATTGTCTGGAAACACCATATATTTT.

The chain uses TRBV27 and TRBJ1-6; D perhaps matches TRBD1 (5 bases). This CDR3 spans 16 amino acids. Trimming stripped 2 bases from V and 2 bases from J, with 10 bases between. Per the germline V gene, CDR1 is MNHEY and CDR2 is SMNVEV (reference sequence). The CDR3 region has the DNA TGTGCCAGCAGTTTAGGGCAGGGCCCCTATAATTCACCCCTCCACTTT. Amino acid sequence: CASSLGQGPYNSPLHF.

The chain joins TRBV30 to TRBJ1-4, with 7 bases matching TRBD1. Germline lookup yields CDR1 GTSNPN and CDR2 SVGIG (reference sequence). The CDR3 has 14 amino acids. The V segment lost 6 bases and the J segment 3 bases; nucleotides outside the gene matches: 7. CDR3 coding DNA: TGTGCCTGTCTCAGGGGGTTCTCTAATGAAAAACTGTTTTTT. The encoded protein is CACLRGFSNEKLFF.

The rearrangement links TRBV15 to TRBJ2-3; D remains unclear. The V gene's germline CDR1 is LNHNV and CDR2 YYDKDF (reference sequence). Trimming removed 9 bases from V and 0 bases from J, with 13 bases in between. The CDR3 consists of 14 residues. CDR3 amino acids: CATTTSTSTDTQYF. As DNA, the CDR3 is TGTGCCACTACGACAAGTACTAGCACAGATACGCAGTATTTT.

This clone was observed once. The V and J genes are TRBV18 and TRBJ2-1, with TRBD2 matching over 7 bases. The CDR3 is 15 residues long. Germline V gives CDR1 KGHSH, CDR2 LQKENI. V shed 1 base and J 4 bases; nucleotides not matched to a gene: 4. CDR3 bases: TGTGCCAGCTCACCACTCGCGGGAGTTTACAATGAGCAGTTCTTC. Its translation is CASSPLAGVYNEQFF.

The J gene is TRBJ1-6, the V gene TRBV19; D unclear. The CDR3 extends over 16 amino acids. Germline CDR1 is LNHDA and CDR2 is SQIVND (reference sequence). The V gene lost 5 bases and the J gene lost 0 bases, with 11 bases spanning the gap. CDR3 DNA: TGTGCCAGTAGTCACGGACCGAGCTCCTATAATTCACCCCTCCACTTT. Translating it yields CASSHGPSSYNSPLHF.

DNA for the CDR3: TGTGCCAGCAGCTTATGGGTCCGAGGGGTCGGCGAGCAGTACTTC. Amino acids: CASSLWVRGVGEQYF. This chain joins TRBV7-9 and TRBJ2-7; tentatively, D is TRBD1 or TRBD2 (5 bases each). The CDR3 sequence is 15 residues long. V was trimmed by 2 bases and J by 6 bases, leaving 17 bases between them. In germline, CDR1 is SEHNR, CDR2 FQNEAQ (reference sequence).

The chain links TRBV5-4 to TRBJ1-6, with a tentative D call TRBD1 (6 bases). The CDR3 has 16 residues. Trimming removed 2 bases from V and 10 bases from J, with 19 bases in between. CDR1 is SGHNT, CDR2 YYREEE, per germline (reference sequence). Written as DNA, the CDR3 is TGTGCCAGCAGCTTCGGGTCGGGGGCCGCCAACTCACCCCTCCACTTT. The encoded protein is CASSFGSGAANSPLHF.

The J gene is TRBJ1-1, the V gene TRBV19, with D unclear. This CDR3 is built from 12 residues. CDR1 and CDR2 from the germline V gene are LNHDA and SQIVND (reference sequence). The ends were cut back, 3 bases at V and 7 bases at J, with 9 bases in the middle. The DNA of the CDR3 is TGTGCCAGTAGTATCTCGACTAGTGAAGCTTTCTTT. Translated, it gives CASSISTSEAFF.